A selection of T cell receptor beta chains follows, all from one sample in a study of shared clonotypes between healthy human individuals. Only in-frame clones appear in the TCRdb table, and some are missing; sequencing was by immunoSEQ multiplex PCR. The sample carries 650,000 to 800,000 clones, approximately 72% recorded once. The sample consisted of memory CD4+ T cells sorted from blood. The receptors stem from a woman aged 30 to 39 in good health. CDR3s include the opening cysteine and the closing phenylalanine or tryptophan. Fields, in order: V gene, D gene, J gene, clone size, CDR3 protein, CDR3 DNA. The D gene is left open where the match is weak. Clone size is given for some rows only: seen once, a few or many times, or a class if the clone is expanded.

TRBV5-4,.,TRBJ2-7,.,CASSSASVSLYEQYF,TGTGCCAGCAGCTCAGCTAGCGTGAGCCTTTACGAGCAGTACTTC
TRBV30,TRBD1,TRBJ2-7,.,CAWSSPGQGGREQYF,TGTGCCTGGAGTTCACCGGGACAGGGGGGTAGGGAGCAGTACTTC
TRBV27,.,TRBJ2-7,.,CASSPSQVGYEQYF,TGTGCCAGCAGTCCCAGCCAGGTAGGCTACGAGCAGTACTTC
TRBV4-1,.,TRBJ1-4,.,CASSQAGAGWFF,TGCGCCAGCAGCCAAGCTGGGGCAGGGTGGTTTTTT
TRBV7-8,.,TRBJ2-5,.,CASSLGWPAKETQYF,TGTGCCAGCAGCTTAGGGTGGCCTGCTAAAGAGACCCAGTACTTC
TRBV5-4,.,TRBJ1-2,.,CASSRGGEWTGSGYTF,TGTGCCAGCAGCCGGGGAGGAGAGTGGACGGGCTCTGGCTACACCTTC
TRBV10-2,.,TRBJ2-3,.,CASRVSGSTDTQYF,TGCGCCAGCAGAGTCAGCGGGAGCACAGATACGCAGTATTTT
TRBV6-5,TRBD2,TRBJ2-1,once,CASSRTSKFFNEQFF,TGTGCCAGCAGTCGGACTAGCAAATTCTTCAATGAGCAGTTCTTC
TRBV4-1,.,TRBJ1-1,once,CASSKGPLDTEAFF,TGCGCCAGCAGCAAGGGCCCCTTGGACACTGAAGCTTTCTTT
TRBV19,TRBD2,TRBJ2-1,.,CASSRMTSGSYNEQFF,TGTGCCAGTAGTCGTATGACTAGCGGCTCCTACAATGAGCAGTTCTTC
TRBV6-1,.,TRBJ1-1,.,CASSLQGGTTEAFF,TGTGCCAGCAGTCTACAGGGAGGGACCACTGAAGCTTTCTTT
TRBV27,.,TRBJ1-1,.,CATLNAVNTEAFF,TGTGCCACCCTGAACGCGGTTAACACTGAAGCTTTCTTT
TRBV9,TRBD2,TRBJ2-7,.,CASSALAGGVYEQYF,TGTGCCAGCAGCGCCCTAGCGGGAGGGGTCTACGAGCAGTACTTC
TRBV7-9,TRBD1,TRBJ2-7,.,CASSLARTGADEQYF,TGTGCCAGCAGCTTAGCGCGGACAGGGGCGGACGAGCAGTACTTC
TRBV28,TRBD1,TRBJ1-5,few,CASYRGRGQPQHF,TGTGCCAGTTACAGGGGGCGAGGTCAGCCCCAGCATTTT
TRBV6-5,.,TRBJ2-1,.,CASSYPPGNEQFF,TGTGCCAGCAGTTACCCCCCGGGCAATGAGCAGTTCTTC
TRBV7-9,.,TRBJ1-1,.,CATSTWNTEAFF,TGTGCCACCTCTACATGGAACACTGAAGCTTTCTTT
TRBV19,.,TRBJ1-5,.,CASSGQGGNQPQHF,TGTGCCAGTAGTGGCCAGGGCGGCAATCAGCCCCAGCATTTT
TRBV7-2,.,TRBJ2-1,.,CASSLSSSYNEQFF,TGTGCCAGCAGCTTGAGTTCGTCCTACAATGAGCAGTTCTTC
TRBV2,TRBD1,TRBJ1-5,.,CASVRDSFNQPQHF,TGTGCCAGCGTCCGGGACAGTTTCAATCAGCCCCAGCATTTT
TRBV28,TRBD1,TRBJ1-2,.,CASRTGTGGPNPYGYTF,TGTGCCAGCAGAACCGGGACAGGGGGCCCAAACCCCTATGGCTACACCTTC
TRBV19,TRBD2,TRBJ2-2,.,CASSPDSGSGTGELFF,TGTGCCAGTAGTCCAGATAGCGGGAGTGGGACCGGGGAGCTGTTTTTT
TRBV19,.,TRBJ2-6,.,CASTRTALSGANVLTF,TGTGCCAGTACCCGGACTGCGCTCTCTGGGGCCAACGTCCTGACTTTC
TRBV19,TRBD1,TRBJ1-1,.,CASVGQGAAEAFF,TGTGCCAGCGTTGGACAGGGGGCGGCTGAAGCTTTCTTT
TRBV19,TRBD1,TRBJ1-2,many,CASSRTGTGGDGYTF,TGTGCCAGTAGTAGAACCGGGACAGGGGGCGATGGCTACACCTTC
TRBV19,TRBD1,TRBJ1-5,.,CASSDRGPRPQHF,TGTGCCAGTAGTGACAGGGGCCCCCGGCCCCAGCATTTT
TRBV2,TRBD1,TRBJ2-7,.,CASTHNRGHFEQYF,TGTGCCAGCACTCACAACAGGGGGCACTTCGAGCAGTACTTC
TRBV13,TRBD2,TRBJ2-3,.,CASSRGSGASTDTQYF,TGTGCCAGCAGCCGGGGGAGCGGGGCTAGCACAGATACGCAGTATTTT
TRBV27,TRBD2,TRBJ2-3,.,CASKGTKDYSTDTQYF,TGTGCCAGCAAGGGGACTAAGGACTACAGCACAGATACGCAGTATTTT
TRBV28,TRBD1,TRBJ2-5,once,CASSLGFVGTEKETQYF,TGTGCCAGCAGTTTGGGGTTTGTCGGGACAGAAAAAGAGACCCAGTACTTC
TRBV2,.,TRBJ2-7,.,CASGDRGSYEQYF,TGTGCCAGCGGAGACCGGGGGAGCTACGAGCAGTACTTC
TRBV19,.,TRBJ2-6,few,CASSIGSGANVLTF,TGTGCCAGTAGTATTGGGTCCGGGGCCAACGTCCTGACTTTC
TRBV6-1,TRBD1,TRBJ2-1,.,CASRPDRSSYNEQFF,TGTGCCAGCAGGCCGGACAGGAGCTCCTACAATGAGCAGTTCTTC
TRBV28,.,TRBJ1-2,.,CASNLSRGYGYTF,TGTGCCAGCAATTTGAGTCGGGGCTATGGCTACACCTTC
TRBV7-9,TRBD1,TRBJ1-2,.,CASSLAQGADYGYTF,TGTGCCAGCAGCTTAGCCCAGGGGGCGGACTATGGCTACACCTTC
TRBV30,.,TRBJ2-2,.,CAWRPQESRTGELFF,TGTGCCTGGAGGCCACAGGAGTCAAGGACCGGGGAGCTGTTTTTT
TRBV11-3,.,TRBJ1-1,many,CASSLSGGTEAFF,TGTGCCAGCAGCTTAAGCGGAGGGACTGAAGCTTTCTTT
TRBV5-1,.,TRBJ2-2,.,CASSLSGGELFF,TGCGCCAGCAGCTTGAGCGGCGGGGAGCTGTTTTTT
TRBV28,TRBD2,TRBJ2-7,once,CASRPFSGRSYEQYF,TGTGCCAGCAGACCCTTTAGCGGGAGGTCCTACGAGCAGTACTTC
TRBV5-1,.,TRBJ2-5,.,CASSRMAGQETQYF,TGCGCCAGCAGTCGCATGGCGGGACAAGAGACCCAGTACTTC
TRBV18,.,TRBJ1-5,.,CASSPPGDRNQPQHF,TGTGCCAGCTCACCACCGGGGGATCGCAATCAGCCCCAGCATTTT
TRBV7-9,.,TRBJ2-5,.,CASSLQGIQETQYF,TGTGCCAGCAGCTTACAAGGGATTCAAGAGACCCAGTACTTC
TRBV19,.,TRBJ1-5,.,CASSYLRGGQPQHF,TGTGCCAGTAGCTACCTCAGGGGTGGGCAGCCCCAGCATTTT
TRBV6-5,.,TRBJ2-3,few,CASSYGGSTQYF,TGTGCCAGCAGTTACGGAGGGAGTACGCAGTATTTT
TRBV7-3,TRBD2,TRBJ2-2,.,CASSLGGRGSTGELFF,TGTGCCAGCAGCTTAGGCGGGAGAGGAAGCACCGGGGAGCTGTTTTTT
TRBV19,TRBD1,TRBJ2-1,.,CASSIGQGVYNEQFF,TGTGCCAGTAGTATCGGACAGGGGGTCTACAATGAGCAGTTCTTC
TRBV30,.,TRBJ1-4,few,CAWSVTGEKLFF,TGTGCCTGGAGTGTCACGGGTGAAAAACTGTTTTTT
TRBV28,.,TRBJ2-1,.,CASITDAGRPNEQFF,TGTGCCAGCATAACGGACGCCGGGCGCCCCAATGAGCAGTTCTTC
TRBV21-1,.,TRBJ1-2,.,CASTLLVGALGYGYTF,TGTGCCAGCACTCTCCTGGTCGGAGCCCTGGGCTATGGCTACACCTTC
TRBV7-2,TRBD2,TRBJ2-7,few,CASSLETSGESSYEQYF,TGTGCCAGCAGCTTAGAGACTAGCGGGGAGAGCTCCTACGAGCAGTACTTC
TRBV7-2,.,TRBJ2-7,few,CASSLAGNYEQYF,TGTGCCAGCAGCTTGGCAGGGAACTACGAGCAGTACTTC